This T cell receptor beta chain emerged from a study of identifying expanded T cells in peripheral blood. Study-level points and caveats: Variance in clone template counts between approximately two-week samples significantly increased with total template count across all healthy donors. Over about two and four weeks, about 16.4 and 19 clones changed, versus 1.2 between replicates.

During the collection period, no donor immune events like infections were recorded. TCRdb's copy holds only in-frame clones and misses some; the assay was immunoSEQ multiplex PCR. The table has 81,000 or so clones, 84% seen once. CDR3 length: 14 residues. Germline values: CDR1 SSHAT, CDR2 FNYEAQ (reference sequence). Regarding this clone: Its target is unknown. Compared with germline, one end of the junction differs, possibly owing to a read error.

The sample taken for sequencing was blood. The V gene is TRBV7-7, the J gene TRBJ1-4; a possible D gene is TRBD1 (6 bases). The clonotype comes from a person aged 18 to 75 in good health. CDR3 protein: CASSPTGSNEKLFF. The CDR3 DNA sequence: TGTGCTAGCAGCCCAACAGGGTCCAATGAAAAACTGTTTTTT.